This T cell receptor beta chain was captured in a study of OX40 agonist ivuxolimab in advanced cancers. Study-level background: Intravenous ivuxolimab was administered to patients every 2 weeks at 0.01 to 10 mg/kg.

Study outcomes and limitations: Average numbers of expanded clones were greater in CD8+ T cells than in CD4+. At 0.1 to 3.0 mg/kg and by week 6, clonal expansion occurred in CD4+ and CD8+ blood T cells.

CDR3 length: 13 amino acids. In germline, CDR1 is KGHSY, CDR2 FQNENV. V was shortened by 2 bases and J by 4 bases, with 6 bases between the two germline ends. Sampling times: baseline, cycle 4 day 1, cycle 7 day 1. Notes on this clone: Its antigen is not known.

Here immunoSEQ multiplex PCR was the method, and the copy in TCRdb shows in-frame clones only, minus some. This sample has under 150,000 clones, with 75% to 95% found just once. The chain has TRBV16 and TRBJ1-5; D remains unclear. This TCR was recovered from an adult with an advanced solid tumor such as melanoma, head and neck, liver or kidney cancer. The material was CD4+ or CD8+ T cells sorted from blood, obtained in a trial of the OX40 agonist ivuxolimab. CDR3 in amino acids: CASSQDTNQPQHF. The DNA of the CDR3 is TGTGCCAGCAGCCAAGATACAAATCAGCCCCAGCATTTT.